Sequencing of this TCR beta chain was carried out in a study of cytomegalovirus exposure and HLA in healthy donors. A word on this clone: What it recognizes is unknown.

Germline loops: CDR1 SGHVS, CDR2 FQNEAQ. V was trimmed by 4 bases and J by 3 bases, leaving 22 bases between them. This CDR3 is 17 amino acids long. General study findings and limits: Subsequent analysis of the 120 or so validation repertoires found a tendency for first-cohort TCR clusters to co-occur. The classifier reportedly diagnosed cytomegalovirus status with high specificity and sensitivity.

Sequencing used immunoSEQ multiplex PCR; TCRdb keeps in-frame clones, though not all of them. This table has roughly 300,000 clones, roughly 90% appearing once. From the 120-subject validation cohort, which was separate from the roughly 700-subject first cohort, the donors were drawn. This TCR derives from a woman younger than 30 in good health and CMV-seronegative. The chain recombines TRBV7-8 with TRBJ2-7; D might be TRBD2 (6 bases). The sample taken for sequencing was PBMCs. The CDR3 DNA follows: TGTGCCAGCAGCTCCGAGGCCGTGGTAGCGGTTAGCTACGAGCAGTACTTC. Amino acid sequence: CASSSEAVVAVSYEQYF.